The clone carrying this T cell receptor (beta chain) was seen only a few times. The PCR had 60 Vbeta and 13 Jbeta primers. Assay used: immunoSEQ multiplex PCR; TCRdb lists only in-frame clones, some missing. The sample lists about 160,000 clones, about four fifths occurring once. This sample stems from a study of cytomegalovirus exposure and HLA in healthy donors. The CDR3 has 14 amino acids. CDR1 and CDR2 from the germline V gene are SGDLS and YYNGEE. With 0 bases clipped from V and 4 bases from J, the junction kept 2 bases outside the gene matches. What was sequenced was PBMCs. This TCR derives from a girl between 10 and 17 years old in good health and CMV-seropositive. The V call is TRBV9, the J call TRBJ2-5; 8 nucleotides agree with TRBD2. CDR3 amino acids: CASSVGRGAETQYF. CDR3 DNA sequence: TGTGCCAGCAGCGTAGGGCGGGGGGCAGAGACCCAGTACTTC.